The 27 T cell receptor beta chains listed next were all sequenced from one sample in a study of CD8+CD57+ T cells in acquired aplastic anemia. Patients selected for sequencing had displayed CD8+CD57+ cell expansion by flow cytometry. Template material for TCR beta VDJ and CDR3 profiling consisted of genomic DNA. TCRdb reprocessed the reads with MiXCR, giving one entry per CDR3 protein. The repertoire consists of approximately 300,000 distinct CDR3 sequences, with under 60% occurring once and the leading ten covering around 1.2%. Sequenced: sorted CD4+, CD8+, or CD8+CD57+ T cells (not recorded which) from PBMCs. These TCRs come from a human donor with aplastic anemia.

The sample holds many counts of this clonotype. The chain uses TRBV3-1 and TRBJ2-5; no clear D gene. Germline lookup yields CDR1 LGHDT and CDR2 YNNKEL (reference sequence). The CDR3 has 12 amino acids. Trimming stripped 4 bases from V and 1 base from J, with 4 bases between. CDR3 sequence (DNA): TGTGCCAGCAGCCCAACCCAAGAGACCCAGTACTTC. This encodes CASSPTQETQYF.

The V call is TRBV2, the J call TRBJ1-5; the match to TRBD1 covers 7 bases. The CDR3 extends over 14 amino acids. The ends lost 6 bases at V and 3 bases at J; junction bases unmatched: 5. Germline CDR1 and CDR2: SNHLY and FYNNEI. The CDR3 DNA sequence: TGTGCCAGCAGAGGGGACAGCTTCAATCAGCCCCAGCATTTT. Protein: CASRGDSFNQPQHF.

This clonotype showed up just a few times. V and J are TRBV9 and TRBJ1-3; tentatively, D is TRBD1 (6 bases). V lost 7 bases and J lost 3, with 14 bases in between. The CDR3 is made up of 14 amino acids. Looked up from germline, CDR1 is SGDLS and CDR2 is YYNGEE. The CDR3 coding sequence is TGTGCCAGCGGGAATGGAGGGGGTGGAAACACCATATATTTT. This encodes CASGNGGGGNTIYF.

This clonotype was picked up one time. This chain uses TRBV2 with TRBJ2-6; D perhaps matches TRBD1 (5 bases). The germline CDR1 and CDR2 sequences are SNHLY and FYNNEI. This CDR3 has 15 amino acids. V was trimmed by 6 bases and J by 2 bases, leaving 11 bases between them. CDR3 DNA: TGTGCCAGCAGCCCTGGACATCCTGGGGCCAACGTCCTGACTTTC. This encodes CASSPGHPGANVLTF.

This clonotype was counted ten times or more. The chain couples TRBV2 to TRBJ1-1, with TRBD1 matching over 8 bases. The CDR3 sequence is 15 residues long. V gave up 3 bases and J gave up 0 bases; unmatched junction bases: 3. Germline values: CDR1 SNHLY, CDR2 FYNNEI. For the CDR3, the DNA is TGTGCCAGCAGTGAGGACAGGGTCCTGAACACTGAAGCTTTCTTT. It is translated as CASSEDRVLNTEAFF.

The chain uses TRBV5-5 and TRBJ1-1; 8 bases are a match to TRBD1. CDR3 length: 14 amino acids. CDR1 is SGHKS and CDR2 is YYEKEE in the germline V gene (reference sequence). With 2 bases clipped from V and 10 bases from J, the junction kept 10 bases outside the gene matches. The DNA for the CDR3 is TGTGCCAGCAGCTTCTTCTCGGACAGGGAGGTAGCTTTCTTT. Amino acid sequence: CASSFFSDREVAFF.

The genes are TRBV9 and TRBJ1-2; 8 positions agree with TRBD1. The trim removed 3 bases at V and 4 bases at J, leaving 5 bases unmatched. The V gene's germline CDR1 is SGDLS and CDR2 YYNGEE. CDR3 length: 14 residues. The CDR3 DNA is TGTGCCAGCAGCGGCCAGGGGGCGGGCTATGGCTACACCTTC. This codes for CASSGQGAGYGYTF.

V and J are TRBV9 and TRBJ2-1; TRBD1 agrees at 7 bases. V was pared by 3 bases and J by 6 bases, with 12 bases of the junction left unmatched. Germline V gene sequence: CDR1 SGDLS, CDR2 YYNGEE. There are 16 residues in the CDR3. CDR3 residues: CASSEGAFPRANEQFF. DNA of the CDR3: TGTGCCAGCAGCGAGGGGGCTTTTCCCAGGGCCAATGAGCAGTTCTTC.

The chain recombines TRBV25-1 with TRBJ2-5, with a possible D match to TRBD2 (6 bases). The CDR3 is 14 residues long. Germline-derived CDR1 and CDR2 are MGHDK and SYGVNS. V lost 2 bases and J 5 bases, leaving 12 bases between the germline ends. CDR3 loop: CASSEVTSFETQYF. CDR3 nucleotide sequence: TGTGCCAGCAGTGAAGTGACTAGTTTTGAGACCCAGTACTTC.

The chain employs TRBV7-9 and TRBJ2-3; TRBD2 matches 11 bases. The CDR3 is made up of 18 amino acids. Germline V gene lookup returns CDR1 SEHNR and CDR2 FQNEAQ (reference sequence). Germline trimming cut 4 bases from V and 4 bases from J; bases unmatched to any gene: 13. In DNA, the CDR3 is TGTGCCAGCAGCTCCCTAGGCGCTAGCGGGAGGCTCGCAGATACGCAGTATTTT. Encoded protein: CASSSLGASGRLADTQYF.

This clonotype was observed at least ten times. This chain connects TRBV5-8 to TRBJ1-5, with TRBD1 matching over 7 bases. The CDR3 consists of 16 residues. Germline lookup yields CDR1 SGHTS and CDR2 YDEGEE. Losses at the gene ends were 1 base for V and 3 bases for J; bases not matched to a gene: 7. The CDR3 sequence is CASSLFEGADNQPQHF. CDR3 in DNA: TGTGCCAGCAGCTTGTTCGAGGGGGCGGACAATCAGCCCCAGCATTTT.

With respect to this clonotype: At one end, the junction sequence differs from germline, possibly due to a read error. The V and J genes are TRBV10-1 and TRBJ2-5; TRBD1 matches at 11 bases. CDR1 and CDR2 from the germline V gene are WNHNN and SYGVQD (reference sequence). The CDR3 is made up of 16 amino acids. DNA for the CDR3: TGCGCCATCAGTGATCCAGGACAGGGGGCAAAAGGGACCCAGTACTTC. This encodes CAISDPGQGAKGTQYF.

The gene calls are TRBV9 and TRBJ2-3; D not resolved. Germline V gene sequence: CDR1 SGDLS, CDR2 YYNGEE. This CDR3 spans 15 amino acids. V was clipped by 3 bases and J by 5 bases, with 16 bases between them. CDR3 in DNA: TGTGCCAGCAGCGCCCTTTCTAACAAGGTAGATACGCAGTATTTT. Its translation is CASSALSNKVDTQYF. Full variable domain (rest looked up from reference TRBV9 and TRBJ2-3): DSGVTQTPKHLITATGQRVTLRCSPRSGDLSVYWYQQSLDQGLQFLIQYYNGEERAKGNILERFSAQQFPDLHSELNLSSLELGDSALYFCASSALSNKVDTQYFGPGTRLTVL.

The chain has TRBV7-9 and TRBJ2-2; D is unresolved. CDR3 length: 14 residues. V gave up 3 bases and J gave up 3 bases, with 8 bases separating them. The germline gives CDR1 SEHNR, CDR2 FQNEAQ (reference sequence). The CDR3 loop reads CASSLVRYTGELFF. CDR3 nucleotides: TGTGCCAGCAGCTTGGTGCGTTACACCGGGGAGCTGTTTTTT.

This chain links TRBV20-1 with TRBJ1-1; D ambiguous. There are 14 residues in the CDR3. Per germline, CDR1 DFQATT and CDR2 SNEGSKA (reference sequence). The V and J ends lost 3 bases and 4 bases respectively, with 15 bases between them. The CDR3 region is CSASLAVMGTEAFF. DNA of the CDR3: TGCAGTGCTAGTCTTGCGGTTATGGGCACTGAAGCTTTCTTT.

The chain combines TRBV7-8 with TRBJ1-5, with TRBD1 matching over 10 bases. The CDR3 length is 15 residues. From germline, CDR1 is SGHVS and CDR2 FQNEAQ. The trim removed 9 bases at V and 6 bases at J, leaving 11 bases unmatched. The CDR3 reads CASSVTGGTGQPQHF. For the CDR3, the DNA is TGTGCCAGTAGTGTGACAGGGGGCACGGGTCAGCCCCAGCATTTT.

This clonotype was seen repeatedly, ten times or more. The V and J genes are TRBV3-1 and TRBJ2-1; D is possibly TRBD2 (7 bases). This CDR3 comprises 16 residues. Germline V lookup: CDR1 LGHDT, CDR2 YNNKEL (reference sequence). Trimming stripped 3 bases from V and 5 bases from J, with 17 bases between. This CDR3 is CASSQGVGGPDNEQFF. The CDR3 DNA reads as TGTGCCAGCAGCCAGGGGGTGGGGGGGCCGGACAATGAGCAGTTCTTC.

The chain carries TRBV20-1 and TRBJ2-3, with D maybe TRBD2 (6 bases). The ends were cut back, 4 bases at V and 2 bases at J, with 16 bases in the middle. CDR1 and CDR2 (germline): DFQATT, SNEGSKA (reference sequence). The CDR3 is made up of 15 amino acids. In DNA, the CDR3 is TGCAGTGCTAAATCCGAGGGAGGCCACACAGATACGCAGTATTTT. It encodes CSAKSEGGHTDTQYF.

This clonotype came up a few times. The chain recombines TRBV15 with TRBJ2-7; TRBD1 agrees at 8 bases. This CDR3 contains 15 residues. The ends lost 4 bases at V and 3 bases at J; junction bases unmatched: 8. Germline V gene data show CDR1 as LNHNV and CDR2 as YYDKDF (reference sequence). For the CDR3, the DNA is TGTGCCACCAGCAAGGGGACAGGTAAATACTACGAGCAGTACTTC. This sequence encodes CATSKGTGKYYEQYF. The variable domain in full, completed from reference TRBV15 and TRBJ2-7, reads DAMVIQNPRYQVTQFGKPVTLSCSQTLNHNVMYWYQQKSSQAPKLLFHYYDKDFNNEADTPDNFQSRRPNTSFCFLDIRSPGLGDTAMYLCATSKGTGKYYEQYFGPGTRLTVT.

With regard to this clonotype: The CDR3 ends on some other residue instead of the conserved phenylalanine or tryptophan, so this is likely a read error. The V call is TRBV7-3, the J call TRBJ1-2; D unresolved. This CDR3 spans 13 amino acids. Germline V lookup: CDR1 SGHTA, CDR2 FQGTGA. V gave up 5 bases and J gave up 4 bases, with 11 bases separating them. The CDR3 region has the DNA TGTGCCAGCAGCCTAGGCCCCTTCTATGGCTACACCTTA. It codes for CASSLGPFYGYTL.

The rearrangement joins TRBV20-1 to TRBJ2-3; 9 bases match TRBD1. With 3 bases clipped from V and 4 bases from J, the junction kept 8 bases outside the gene matches. The CDR3 is 15 residues long. CDR1 DFQATT and CDR2 SNEGSKA come from the germline V gene (reference sequence). CDR3 in amino acids: CSASLGDRVPDTQYF. The CDR3 DNA reads as TGCAGTGCTAGTTTGGGGGACAGGGTCCCAGATACGCAGTATTTT.

This clonotype was seen ten or more times. The rearrangement joins TRBV6-5 to TRBJ1-5; 8 bases fit TRBD1. The CDR3 runs 16 residues. V shed 4 bases and J 2 bases; nucleotides not matched to a gene: 7. The germline gives CDR1 MNHEY, CDR2 SVGAGI. The CDR3 reads CASSSTGVGGNQPQHF. The CDR3 coding sequence is TGTGCCAGCAGTTCGACAGGGGTGGGAGGCAATCAGCCCCAGCATTTT.

This clonotype appeared once. The chain combines TRBV19 with TRBJ2-6; D ambiguous. The CDR3 is 15 residues long. V was cut by 3 bases and J by 0 bases, with 6 bases left in between. Germline V gives CDR1 LNHDA, CDR2 SQIVND (reference sequence). The CDR3 DNA reads TGTGCCAGTAGTATCCAGCACTCTGGGGCCAACGTCCTGACTTTC. It encodes CASSIQHSGANVLTF.

This clonotype was detected a few times. The chain couples TRBV18 to TRBJ2-1; D possibly corresponds to TRBD2 (5 bases). V lost 0 bases and J lost 2, with 11 bases in between. The V gene's germline CDR1 is KGHSH and CDR2 LQKENI. This CDR3 has 16 residues. The CDR3 region is CASSPPSSGTYNEQFF. CDR3 DNA: TGTGCCAGCTCACCACCTTCCAGCGGAACCTACAATGAGCAGTTCTTC. Together with reference TRBV18 and TRBJ2-1, the CDR3 gives the full variable domain: NAGVMQNPRHLVRRRGQEARLRCSPMKGHSHVYWYRQLPEEGLKFMVYLQKENIIDESGMPKERFSAEFPKEGPSILRIQQVVRGDSAAYFCASSPPSSGTYNEQFFGPGTRLTVL.

The CDR3 spells CASSLTGELGYTF. The CDR3 DNA reads as TGCGCCAGCAGCCTGACCGGGGAGCTTGGCTACACCTTC. The chain employs TRBV5-1 and TRBJ1-2, with D unresolved. CDR3 length: 13 amino acids. V dropped 4 bases and J dropped 7 bases, with 14 bases sitting between them. Germline lookup yields CDR1 SGHRS and CDR2 YFSETQ.

This clonotype was detected ten times or more. The DNA for the CDR3 is TGTGCCAGCAGCTTACTCTGGTTGGCAGAAGCTTTCTTT. Amino acid sequence: CASSLLWLAEAFF. J is TRBJ1-1 and V is TRBV7-8; D is unclear. CDR1 SGHVS and CDR2 FQNEAQ come from the germline V gene. The CDR3 has 13 residues. Trimming took 2 bases from V and 8 from J, leaving 12 bases between them.

This clonotype appeared a few times. J is TRBJ2-5 and V is TRBV12-3 or TRBV12-4; D assignment may be TRBD1 or TRBD2 (5 bases each). The V end was cut by 5 bases, the J end by 2 bases, with 18 bases between. The CDR3 covers 16 residues. CDR3 region: CASSPPGTGGQETQYF. The CDR3 nucleotides are TGTGCCAGCAGTCCCCCGGGGACGGGTGGTCAAGAGACCCAGTACTTC.